This T cell receptor beta chain was obtained from a study of blood T cell repertoires in COVID-19. Study in general: Samples of COVID-19 (acute and convalescent) were obtained from the United States, Italy and Spain.

This clone was observed a single time. Per germline, CDR1 SGHAT and CDR2 FQDESV (reference sequence). Trimming removed 5 bases at V and 3 bases at J, with 10 bases between. The CDR3 runs 13 residues. Only in-frame clones appear in the TCRdb table, and some are missing; sequencing was by immunoSEQ multiplex PCR. This table holds 100,000 to 120,000 clones, roughly 76% found once. The material sequenced was peripheral blood. V usage is TRBV11-1 and J usage is TRBJ1-1; tentative D call: TRBD1 (6 bases). The sequence derives from a woman aged 55 to 70 with acute or convalescent COVID-19. CDR3 sequence (DNA): TGTGCCAGCAGCGCAACAGGGTACACTGAAGCTTTCTTT. Its protein is CASSATGYTEAFF.